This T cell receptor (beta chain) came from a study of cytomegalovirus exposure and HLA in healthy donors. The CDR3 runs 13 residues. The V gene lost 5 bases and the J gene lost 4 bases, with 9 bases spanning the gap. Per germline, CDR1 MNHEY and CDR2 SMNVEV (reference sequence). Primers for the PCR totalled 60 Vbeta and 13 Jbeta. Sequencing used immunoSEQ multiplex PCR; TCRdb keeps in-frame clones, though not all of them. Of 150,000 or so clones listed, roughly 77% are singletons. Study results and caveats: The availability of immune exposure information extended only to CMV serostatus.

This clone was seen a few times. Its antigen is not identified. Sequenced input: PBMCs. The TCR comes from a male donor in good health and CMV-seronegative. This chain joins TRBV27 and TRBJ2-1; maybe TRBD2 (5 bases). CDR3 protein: CASSPLAYNEQFF. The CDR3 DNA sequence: TGTGCCAGCAGTCCGCTAGCTTACAATGAGCAGTTCTTC.